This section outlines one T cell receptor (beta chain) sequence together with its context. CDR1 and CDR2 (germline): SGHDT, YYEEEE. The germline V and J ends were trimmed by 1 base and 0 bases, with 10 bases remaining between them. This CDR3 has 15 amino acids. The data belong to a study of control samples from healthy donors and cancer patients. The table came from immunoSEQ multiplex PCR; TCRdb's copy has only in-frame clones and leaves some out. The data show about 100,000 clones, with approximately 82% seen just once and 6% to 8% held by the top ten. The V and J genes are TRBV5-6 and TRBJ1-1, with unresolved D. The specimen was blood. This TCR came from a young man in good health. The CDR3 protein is CASSLLGSLNTEAFF. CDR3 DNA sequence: TGTGCCAGCAGCTTGTTGGGCAGCCTGAACACTGAAGCTTTCTTT.